One sample yielded the 26 T cell receptor beta chains listed below, sequenced in a study of CD8 T cells in ankylosing spondylitis. TCRdb re-analysed the 5' RACE reads in MiXCR, keeping a single row per CDR3 protein. The data show fewer than 250,000 distinct CDR3 sequences, with about 11% seen just once and approximately 20% held by the top ten. The sequencing sample was made of blood, either unsorted or a sorted T cell fraction (not recorded which). All receptors come from a male donor with ankylosing spondylitis or in good health (not recorded which).

This clonotype was observed a few times. This chain connects TRBV7-2 to TRBJ2-1, with 12 nucleotides matching TRBD1. Germline V CDR1 and CDR2: SGHTA, FQGNSA. With 5 bases clipped from V and 8 bases from J, the junction kept 7 bases outside the gene matches. CDR3 length: 15 amino acids. The CDR3 sequence is CASSLEGQGADEQFF. For the CDR3, the DNA is TGTGCCAGCAGCCTGGAGGGACAGGGGGCTGATGAGCAGTTCTTC. Supplemented by reference TRBV7-2 and TRBJ2-1, the full variable domain reads GAGVSQSPSNKVTEKGKDVELRCDPISGHTALYWYRQSLGQGLEFLIYFQGNSAPDKSGLPSDRFSAERTGGSVSTLTIQRTQQEDSAVYLCASSLEGQGADEQFFGPGTRLTVL.

In its sample, this clonotype was seen a few times. The V call is TRBV5-1, the J call TRBJ2-2; D might be TRBD1 (5 bases). Germline-derived CDR1 and CDR2 are SGHRS and YFSETQ. This CDR3 spans 16 amino acids. Deletions cut 3 bases from V and 0 bases from J, with 12 bases between. CDR3: CASSWGGRANTGELFF. In DNA, the CDR3 is TGCGCCAGCAGCTGGGGCGGCAGAGCGAACACCGGGGAGCTGTTTTTT.

Ten or more counts support this clonotype. V is TRBV5-1 and J is TRBJ2-7; D is perhaps TRBD1 (6 bases). The V gene's germline CDR1 is SGHRS and CDR2 YFSETQ. The CDR3 length is 15 residues. Trimming cost V 5 bases and J 2 bases, with 17 bases left between them. CDR3 nucleotide sequence: TGCGCCAGCAGTTCTTCAGGGGATCTCGCCTACGAGCAGTACTTC. Protein: CASSSSGDLAYEQYF. Using reference TRBV5-1 and TRBJ2-7 for the parts outside the CDR3, the full variable domain is KAGVTQTPRYLIKTRGQQVTLSCSPISGHRSVSWYQQTPGQGLQFLFEYFSETQRNKGNFPGRFSGRQFSNSRSEMNVSTLELGDSALYLCASSSSGDLAYEQYFGPGTRLTVT.

J is TRBJ1-3 and V is TRBV20-1; 7 positions match TRBD1. The germline V gene encodes CDR1 DFQATT and CDR2 SNEGSKA (reference sequence). CDR3 length: 14 amino acids. Trimming at V came to 5 bases and at J to 3 bases, leaving 7 bases not matched to a gene. This CDR3 reads CSAGGDRSGNTIYF. CDR3 sequence (DNA): TGCAGTGCTGGCGGGGACAGAAGTGGAAACACCATATATTTT.

Many counts were recorded for this clonotype. At one boundary the junction diverges from the germline segment, which might be a read error. CDR3 loop: CRARLAGGPNEQFF. The CDR3 DNA reads as TGCAGAGCTAGACTAGCGGGGGGGCCCAATGAGCAGTTCTTC. This chain connects TRBV20-1 to TRBJ2-1, with 14 bases lining up with TRBD2. The CDR3 has 14 amino acids. Germline values: CDR1 DFQATT, CDR2 SNEGSKA (reference sequence).

This clonotype was detected a few times. V and J are TRBV3-1 and TRBJ2-1; 8 bases fit TRBD1. Germline V lookup: CDR1 LGHDT, CDR2 YNNKEL (reference sequence). V lost 6 bases, J lost 4 bases, and 8 bases stayed unmatched. The CDR3 length is 15 residues. CDR3 DNA: TGTGCCAGCAGTCAGGACAGGGTAGAGTACAATGAGCAGTTCTTC. This translates into CASSQDRVEYNEQFF.

This clonotype came up many times. The rearrangement joins TRBV6-5 to TRBJ1-5; D gene ambiguous. Germline loops: CDR1 MNHEY, CDR2 SVGAGI. The CDR3 runs to 13 residues. V lost 3 bases and J lost 5, with 8 bases in between. The CDR3 sequence: CASSYGVHQPQHF. Written as DNA, the CDR3 is TGTGCCAGCAGTTATGGGGTCCATCAGCCCCAGCATTTT.

Comment on this clonotype: This may be a read error: a much more frequent sequence differs by one nucleotide. This chain joins TRBV28 and TRBJ1-5; D is perhaps TRBD1 (6 bases). The V end was cut by 5 bases, the J end by 9 bases, with 17 bases between. This CDR3 is built from 14 residues. Germline lookup yields CDR1 MDHEN and CDR2 SYDVKM. CDR3 nucleotides: TGTGCCAGCAGTCCCGGGGGGCAGACTCGGCCCCAGCATTTT. Its protein product is CASSPGGQTRPQHF.

This clonotype was seen a few times. The V gene is TRBV7-8, the J gene TRBJ2-3; D is undetermined. V dropped 6 bases and J dropped 1 base, with 8 bases sitting between them. This CDR3 has 13 amino acids. Germline loops: CDR1 SGHVS, CDR2 FQNEAQ. CDR3 DNA: TGTGCCAGCAGACCAGGAGGCACAGATACGCAGTATTTT. As protein: CASRPGGTDTQYF.

This clonotype came up a few times. The rearrangement links TRBV29-1 to TRBJ2-5; possibly TRBD2 for D (6 bases). From germline, CDR1 is SQVTM and CDR2 ANQGSEA. Trimming removed 4 bases from V and 2 bases from J, with 11 bases in between. The CDR3 runs to 13 residues. The CDR3 coding sequence is TGCAGCGTTGCCGCGGCGGGACAAGAGACCCAGTACTTC. Protein: CSVAAAGQETQYF.

On this clonotype itself: A much larger clone is a single base away; this may be a read error. The chain employs TRBV12-3 or TRBV12-4 and TRBJ2-7; D is unresolved. This CDR3 spans 12 amino acids. The CDR3 is CAISLGLLEQYF. Here the CDR3 DNA reads TGTGCCATCAGTTTAGGTCTTCTCGAGCAGTACTTC.

This clonotype was seen many times. The chain recombines TRBV20-1 with TRBJ2-7; D is possibly TRBD2 (6 bases). This CDR3 is built from 11 residues. V lost 5 bases, J lost 6 bases, and 11 bases lay in between. CDR1 is DFQATT and CDR2 is SNEGSKA in the germline V gene (reference sequence). The CDR3 loop reads CSAGDSVEQYF. CDR3 DNA: TGCAGTGCTGGGGACTCTGTCGAGCAGTACTTC.

This clonotype was picked up one time. This chain joins TRBV6-5 and TRBJ2-2, with 7 positions matching TRBD1. The CDR3 spans 15 residues. V shed 2 bases, J shed 8 bases, and the junction held 8 bases outside the gene matches. Germline V gene lookup returns CDR1 MNHEY and CDR2 SVGAGI. CDR3 amino acids: CASSYRDSFIGELFF. CDR3 DNA: TGTGCCAGCAGTTACCGGGACAGCTTTATTGGGGAGCTGTTTTTT.

The rearrangement links TRBV6-5 to TRBJ1-2; D not certain. CDR3 length: 15 residues. Germline CDR1 MNHEY, CDR2 SVGAGI. The V gene lost 2 bases and the J gene lost 2 bases, with 12 bases spanning the gap. The CDR3 loop reads CASSYGSDGNYGYTF. CDR3 bases: TGTGCCAGCAGTTACGGGTCAGATGGGAACTATGGCTACACCTTC.

This clonotype was seen ten or more times. The chain employs TRBV29-1 and TRBJ1-2; TRBD1 aligns across 8 bases. The germline gives CDR1 SQVTM, CDR2 ANQGSEA. V lost 7 bases to trimming and J lost 7 bases; unmatched junction nucleotides: 14. The CDR3 sequence is 14 residues long. The DNA for the CDR3 is TGCAGCGCGCCCGGGACAGGATCTTCACCTGGCTACACCTTC. It specifies CSAPGTGSSPGYTF.

The chain employs TRBV2 and TRBJ2-5, with 9 nucleotides matching TRBD2. The CDR3 extends over 15 amino acids. V was clipped by 7 bases and J by 2 bases; unmatched bases: 8. Per germline, CDR1 SNHLY and CDR2 FYNNEI. CDR3 sequence: CASNPGLAEQETQYF. DNA for the CDR3: TGTGCCAGCAACCCGGGACTAGCCGAACAAGAGACCCAGTACTTC.

At least ten counts were recorded for this clonotype. The chain combines TRBV12-3 or TRBV12-4 with TRBJ2-7, with D unclear. The CDR3 length is 12 residues. V lost 3 bases and J 3 bases, leaving 6 bases between the germline ends. The CDR3 spells CASSFRNYEQYF. CDR3 DNA sequence: TGTGCCAGCAGTTTCAGGAACTACGAGCAGTACTTC.

This clonotype was seen ten or more times. The chain recombines TRBV7-2 with TRBJ2-1, with D tentatively TRBD2 (5 bases). Trimming removed 5 bases at V and 7 bases at J, with 18 bases between. Germline CDR1 SGHTA, CDR2 FQGNSA. The length of the CDR3 is 15 residues. In DNA form, the CDR3 reads TGTGCCAGCAGCGCCGGACTCCCGAAAAATAATGAGCAGTTCTTC. Its protein product is CASSAGLPKNNEQFF.

This clonotype occurred many times. CDR3 bases: TGTGCCAGCAGCCCAGACGGGACAGGGATCGAGCAGTACTTC. This translates into CASSPDGTGIEQYF. The rearrangement links TRBV7-3 to TRBJ2-7, with TRBD1 matching 9 bases. The CDR3 runs to 14 residues. Germline V gene sequence: CDR1 SGHTA, CDR2 FQGTGA. J was trimmed by 6 bases and V by 5 bases; bases with no gene match: 8.

This clonotype has at least ten counts. V is TRBV6-1 and J is TRBJ2-1; 9 nucleotides match TRBD2. With 6 bases clipped from V and 2 bases from J, the junction kept 8 bases outside the gene matches. This CDR3 comprises 16 residues. CDR1 is MNHNS, CDR2 SASEGT, per germline. DNA for the CDR3: TGTGCCAGCAGATGGGAGCGGGGGGCGACCTACAATGAGCAGTTCTTC. As protein: CASRWERGATYNEQFF.

Many counts were recorded for this clonotype. Its ends do not fully match the called genes, so a read error is possible. This rearrangement joins TRBV7-9 to TRBJ1-1; no clear D. The V gene's germline CDR1 is SEHNR and CDR2 FQNEAQ (reference sequence). The CDR3 has 14 amino acids. The CDR3 loop reads CASSLEARNTEAFF. The CDR3 coding sequence is TGCGCCAGCAGCTTGGAGGCCAGGAACACTGAAGCTTTCTTT.

This clonotype showed up just a few times. V is TRBV7-9 and J is TRBJ1-2, with D tentatively TRBD1 (5 bases). The CDR3 is 14 amino acids. Germline V gene lookup returns CDR1 SEHNR and CDR2 FQNEAQ (reference sequence). V lost 5 bases, J lost 8 bases, and 18 bases lay in between. This CDR3 is CASSDVRESGGYTF. As DNA, the CDR3 is TGTGCCAGCAGCGACGTCAGGGAATCAGGAGGCTACACCTTC.

This clonotype was detected ten times or more. The chain recombines TRBV6-5 with TRBJ2-1, with 8 nucleotides matching TRBD2. The germline V gene encodes CDR1 MNHEY and CDR2 SVGAGI. The CDR3 loop spans 15 amino acids. V gave up 0 bases and J gave up 9 bases; unmatched junction bases: 7. CDR3 region: CASSYSTGGLSEQFF. In DNA form, the CDR3 reads TGTGCCAGCAGTTACTCTACGGGGGGGCTAAGTGAGCAGTTCTTC.

This clonotype was counted many times. This sequence joins TRBV12-3 or TRBV12-4 and TRBJ1-4, with 10 bases aligning to TRBD1. With V trimmed by 4 bases and J by 5 bases, 7 bases remained unmatched. The CDR3 totals 16 residues. Here the CDR3 reads CASSSRDRGDNEKLFF. The DNA for the CDR3 is TGTGCCAGCAGTTCGAGGGACAGGGGAGACAATGAAAAACTGTTTTTT.

This clonotype has a count of ten or more. The chain employs TRBV7-9 and TRBJ1-6, with D unresolved. V shed 7 bases and J shed 12 bases, with 13 bases lying between them. This CDR3 region has 12 residues. CDR1 and CDR2 (germline): SEHNR, FQNEAQ (reference sequence). CDR3 DNA: TGTGCCAGCACCAGACAAACGGGACCCCTCCACTTT. Translation gives CASTRQTGPLHF.

This clonotype turned up a few times. The chain couples TRBV7-2 to TRBJ2-5; D not certain. The V end was cut by 5 bases, the J end by 8 bases, with 15 bases between. The germline gives CDR1 SGHTA, CDR2 FQGNSA. The CDR3 sequence is 13 residues long. CDR3 protein: CASSPSLLETQYF. The CDR3 DNA follows: TGTGCCAGCAGCCCCTCCCTCTTAGAAACCCAGTACTTC.